The 20 T cell receptor beta chains in this list originate from one sample, sequenced in a study of blood T cell repertoires in COVID-19. Assay: immunoSEQ multiplex PCR; the TCRdb copy retains only in-frame clones and omits some. The table has about 33,000 clones, about 90% seen once. The sample taken for sequencing was peripheral blood. These receptors were taken from a human donor in a cohort sampled during active COVID-19.

This chain links TRBV5-4 with TRBJ2-7, with 9 bases aligning to TRBD2. The CDR3 length is 16 residues. Germline V lookup: CDR1 SGHNT, CDR2 YYREEE (reference sequence). Germline trimming cut 1 base from V and 2 bases from J; bases unmatched to any gene: 7. The DNA for the CDR3 is TGTGCCAGCAGCTTGCGAGCGGGAGGACTTACCTACGAGCAGTACTTC. It yields the protein CASSLRAGGLTYEQYF.

This chain links TRBV5-5 with TRBJ2-3; D possibly corresponds to TRBD2 (6 bases). CDR1 is SGHKS, CDR2 YYEKEE, per germline (reference sequence). Trimming removed 4 bases at V and 2 bases at J, with 17 bases between. This CDR3 spans 16 amino acids. CDR3 bases: TGTGCCAGCAGCCGGAGGGTCGGAGGGGACACAGATACGCAGTATTTT. Its translation is CASSRRVGGDTDTQYF.

The rearrangement joins TRBV6-5 to TRBJ1-2; tentatively, D is TRBD1 (5 bases). The CDR3 loop spans 13 amino acids. The V end was cut by 8 bases, the J end by 4 bases, with 14 bases between. CDR1 is MNHEY, CDR2 SVGAGI, per germline. The CDR3: CASGTGVGYGYTF. The CDR3 DNA follows: TGTGCCAGCGGGACGGGGGTAGGCTATGGCTACACCTTC.

This chain joins TRBV27 and TRBJ2-3, with 9 bases matching TRBD2. The CDR3 contains 16 residues. V was pared by 5 bases and J by 2 bases, with 8 bases of the junction left unmatched. Germline V gives CDR1 MNHEY, CDR2 SMNVEV (reference sequence). CDR3 region: CASSPIGTSHTDTQYF. The CDR3 DNA reads as TGTGCCAGCAGTCCCATCGGGACTAGCCACACAGATACGCAGTATTTT.

The chain combines TRBV12-5 with TRBJ2-6; D remains unclear. Germline V gene lookup returns CDR1 LGHNT and CDR2 FRNRAP. With 5 bases removed from V and 0 bases from J, the gap between germline ends came to 8 bases. The CDR3 sequence is 15 residues long. The CDR3 loop reads CASGLEISGANVLTF. In DNA form, the CDR3 reads TGTGCTAGTGGTCTAGAGATCTCTGGGGCCAACGTCCTGACTTTC.

This chain joins TRBV7-2 and TRBJ2-2; perhaps TRBD1 as D (5 bases). The V gene's germline CDR1 is SGHTA and CDR2 FQGNSA. V was trimmed by 5 bases and J by 1 base, leaving 14 bases between them. The CDR3 is made up of 16 amino acids. The CDR3 DNA reads TGTGCCAGCAGCAAGATAGGACAAATGAACACCGGGGAGCTGTTTTTT. Protein: CASSKIGQMNTGELFF.

The chain carries TRBV2 and TRBJ2-1, with D tentatively TRBD2 (5 bases). There are 16 residues in the CDR3. CDR1 is SNHLY, CDR2 FYNNEI, per germline. Trimming left V 6 bases short and J 0 bases short, with 15 bases between. The chain's CDR3 is CASRSSLGSSYNEQFF. The DNA for the CDR3 is TGTGCCAGCAGGTCCTCACTTGGGAGCTCCTACAATGAGCAGTTCTTC. Supplemented by reference TRBV2 and TRBJ2-1, the full variable domain reads EPEVTQTPSHQVTQMGQEVILRCVPISNHLYFYWYRQILGQKVEFLVSFYNNEISEKSEIFDDQFSVERPDGSNFTLKIRSTKLEDSAMYFCASRSSLGSSYNEQFFGPGTRLTVL.

V and J are TRBV3-1 (or the pseudogene TRBV3-2) and TRBJ2-6, with D possibly TRBD1 on 5 matching bases. Germline assignment: CDR1 LGHDT and CDR2 YNNKEL (reference sequence). This CDR3 spans 17 amino acids. The V and J ends lost 1 base and 0 bases respectively, with 10 bases between them. The CDR3 is CASSQVARASGANVLTF. Here the CDR3 DNA reads TGTGCCAGCAGCCAAGTGGCCAGGGCCTCTGGGGCCAACGTCCTGACTTTC.

The chain has TRBV4-1 and TRBJ2-1, with D possibly TRBD1 on 5 matching bases. From germline, CDR1 is MGHRA and CDR2 YSYEKL. Trimming pared 8 bases from V and 1 base from J, leaving 12 bases between. This CDR3 is 14 amino acids long. In DNA form, the CDR3 reads TGCGCCAGCGCGGAACAGGAGTCCTACAATGAGCAGTTCTTC. It codes for CASAEQESYNEQFF.

The rearrangement links TRBV18 to TRBJ2-2, with 8 bases identical to TRBD2. V gave up 0 bases and J gave up 7 bases; unmatched junction bases: 13. The CDR3 spans 18 residues. Per germline, CDR1 KGHSH and CDR2 LQKENI. The CDR3 nucleotides are TGTGCCAGCTCACCACCGTCTGACAGCGGGAGTTTTGTCGGGGAGCTGTTTTTT. This gives the protein CASSPPSDSGSFVGELFF.

J is TRBJ2-1 and V is TRBV5-6, with 7 bases fitting TRBD1. In germline, CDR1 is SGHDT, CDR2 YYEEEE. The CDR3 sequence is 12 residues long. V was clipped by 0 bases and J by 10 bases; unmatched bases: 1. CDR3 loop: CASSLGDREQFF. CDR3 in DNA: TGTGCCAGCAGCTTGGGGGACAGAGAGCAGTTCTTC.

The chain is built from TRBV7-2 and TRBJ2-1, with 11 bases matching TRBD2. Germline assignment: CDR1 SGHTA and CDR2 FQGNSA. V was pared by 5 bases and J by 4 bases, with 4 bases of the junction left unmatched. The CDR3 length is 15 residues. Here the CDR3 reads CASSLGTSGYNEQFF. CDR3 coding DNA: TGTGCCAGCAGCCTCGGGACTAGCGGATACAATGAGCAGTTCTTC.

This sequence joins TRBV27 and TRBJ1-5, with D perhaps matching TRBD1 (5 bases). Trimming shortened V by 8 bases and J by 5 bases, and 13 bases separated the two germline ends. Per germline, CDR1 MNHEY and CDR2 SMNVEV (reference sequence). There are 13 residues in the CDR3. CDR3 amino acids: CASYQGEDQPQHF. The CDR3 region has the DNA TGTGCCAGCTATCAGGGCGAGGATCAGCCCCAGCATTTT.

The chain employs TRBV6-5 and TRBJ2-1, with D unresolved. V lost 4 bases, J lost 4 bases, and 14 bases lay in between. CDR3 length equals 15 residues. Germline V CDR1 and CDR2: MNHEY, SVGAGI. CDR3 in amino acids: CASSFTFPEYNEQFF. Written as DNA, the CDR3 is TGTGCCAGCAGTTTTACCTTCCCAGAATACAATGAGCAGTTCTTC.

The chain couples TRBV3-1 (or the pseudogene TRBV3-2) to TRBJ2-2; 11 bases map to TRBD2. Germline V gene data show CDR1 as LGHDT and CDR2 as YNNKEL (reference sequence). This CDR3 has 16 residues. The V and J ends lost 6 bases and 4 bases, in that order; junction bases with no gene match: 7. The CDR3 region has the DNA TGTGCCAGCAGACCCCCGGGACTAGCGGCCACCGGGGAGCTGTTTTTT. This gives the protein CASRPPGLAATGELFF.

The V gene is TRBV5-5, the J gene TRBJ2-3; D might be TRBD2 (5 bases). V was trimmed by 3 bases and J by 3 bases, leaving 11 bases between them. CDR3 length: 14 residues. The germline gives CDR1 SGHKS, CDR2 YYEKEE (reference sequence). The CDR3, as DNA: TGTGCCAGCAGCTCCGAGCCGGGGACAGATACGCAGTATTTT. Translated, it gives CASSSEPGTDTQYF.

The chain couples TRBV29-1 to TRBJ2-7, with a tentative D call TRBD1 (5 bases). V gave up 0 bases and J gave up 2 bases, with 14 bases separating them. CDR3 size: 15 residues. Germline values: CDR1 SQVTM, CDR2 ANQGSEA. In DNA, the CDR3 is TGCAGCGTTGAAGATCCGGCAGGGCTACCCTACGAGCAGTACTTC. It specifies CSVEDPAGLPYEQYF.

The chain has TRBV5-1 and TRBJ2-2; 8 bases line up with TRBD2. The CDR3 runs 15 residues. In germline, CDR1 is SGHRS, CDR2 YFSETQ. V lost 6 bases to trimming and J lost 2 bases; unmatched junction nucleotides: 6. CDR3 region: CASTYAGGNTGELFF. The DNA of the CDR3 is TGCGCCAGCACCTATGCGGGGGGAAACACCGGGGAGCTGTTTTTT.

V and J are TRBV5-8 and TRBJ2-1, with a possible D match to TRBD1 (6 bases). Germline lookup yields CDR1 SGHTS and CDR2 YDEGEE. The germline V and J ends were trimmed by 2 bases and 8 bases, with 14 bases remaining between them. The CDR3 is made up of 14 amino acids. The CDR3 DNA sequence: TGTGCCAGCAGCTTCCAACAGGGAAGGGATGAGCAGTTCTTC. This translates into CASSFQQGRDEQFF.

The V gene is TRBV9, the J gene TRBJ2-3; TRBD2 matches 10 bases. Per the germline V gene, CDR1 is SGDLS and CDR2 is YYNGEE. The CDR3 length is 15 residues. V dropped 4 bases and J dropped 3; count of bases not matched to a gene: 5. CDR3 amino acids: CASSLTSGKTDTQYF. CDR3 in DNA: TGTGCCAGCAGCCTTACTAGCGGGAAGACAGATACGCAGTATTTT.